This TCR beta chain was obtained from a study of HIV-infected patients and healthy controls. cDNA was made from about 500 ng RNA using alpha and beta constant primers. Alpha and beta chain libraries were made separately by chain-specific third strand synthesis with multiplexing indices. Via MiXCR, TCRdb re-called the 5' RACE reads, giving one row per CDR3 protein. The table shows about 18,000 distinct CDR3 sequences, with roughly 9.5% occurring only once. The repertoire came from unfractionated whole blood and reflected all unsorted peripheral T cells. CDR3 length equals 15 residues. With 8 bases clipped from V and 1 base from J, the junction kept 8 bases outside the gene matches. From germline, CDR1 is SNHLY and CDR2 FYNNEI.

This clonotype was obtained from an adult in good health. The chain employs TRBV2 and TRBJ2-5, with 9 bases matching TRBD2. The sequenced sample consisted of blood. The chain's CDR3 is CASQVAGARQETQYF. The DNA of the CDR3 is TGTGCCAGCCAAGTAGCGGGAGCCCGCCAAGAGACCCAGTACTTC.